Below are 21 T cell receptor beta chains sequenced from a single sample in a study of T cell responses to AZD1222 COVID-19 vaccine. The protocol was immunoSEQ multiplex PCR, while the TCRdb copy is restricted to in-frame clones and leaves out a portion. The sample gives about 150,000 clones, around nine tenths of which show up once; approximately 3% is in the top ten. The sample in question was peripheral blood, obtained on day 0 of AZD1222 vaccination. The receptors come from an adult in good health.

The CDR3 reads CASSRGEDQPQHF. DNA of the CDR3: TGTGCCAGTTCAAGGGGGGAAGATCAGCCCCAGCATTTT. V gene TRBV6-5 combines with J gene TRBJ1-5; a weak D match, TRBD1 (6 bases). Germline V CDR1 and CDR2: MNHEY, SVGAGI. V lost 9 bases to trimming and J lost 5 bases, with 14 bases between them. The CDR3 is 13 residues long.

This clone was found a few times. The J gene is TRBJ2-7, the V gene TRBV3-1 (or the pseudogene TRBV3-2); the D is unclear. This CDR3 is 14 amino acids long. V was cut by 0 bases and J by 3 bases, with 9 bases left in between. Germline CDR1 LGHDT, CDR2 YNNKEL (reference sequence). The DNA of the CDR3 is TGTGCCAGCAGCCAAGAGGCCAGTATCTACGAGCAGTACTTC. This codes for CASSQEASIYEQYF.

The chain carries TRBV5-3 and TRBJ1-1; D is uncertain. TRBV5-3 is an ORF, and what it does is uncertain. This CDR3 is 14 amino acids long. Trimming took off 0 bases at V and 0 bases at J, with 6 bases between the two ends. CDR3 loop: CARSLAPMNTEAFF. The DNA for the CDR3 is TGTGCCAGAAGCTTGGCCCCCATGAACACTGAAGCTTTCTTT.

This chain joins TRBV2 and TRBJ1-5; no clear D. CDR3 length: 14 residues. Trimming removed 2 bases from V and 7 bases from J, with 12 bases in between. Germline CDR1 SNHLY, CDR2 FYNNEI. In DNA, the CDR3 is TGTGCCAGCAGTGAATTGGAGGGTGGCCAGCCCCAGCATTTT. It is translated as CASSELEGGQPQHF.

The chain recombines TRBV3-1 (or the pseudogene TRBV3-2) with TRBJ2-7; TRBD1 matches 9 bases. Looked up from germline, CDR1 is LGHDT and CDR2 is YNNKEL (reference sequence). The J segment lost 4 bases and the V segment lost 3 bases, leaving 7 bases of the junction unmatched. The CDR3 has 15 residues. CDR3 bases: TGTGCCAGCAGCCATGTAACAGGGGGCATTTACGAGCAGTACTTC. Translation: CASSHVTGGIYEQYF.

Notes on this clone: At the DNA level, this CDR3 is encoded by other sequences in the same sample as well. This chain links TRBV4-3 with TRBJ2-2, with D uncertain. Between the trimmed V and J ends, which lost 1 base and 0 bases, there was a span of 6 bases. The CDR3 runs to 15 residues. CDR1 and CDR2 (germline): LGHNA, YSLEER. For the CDR3, the DNA is TGCGCCAGCAGCCAAGGTGCGACGAACACCGGGGAGCTGTTTTTT. Translated, it gives CASSQGATNTGELFF.

The genes are TRBV24-1 and TRBJ1-2; D gene uncertain. Trimming removed 0 bases from V and 0 bases from J, with 4 bases in between. Germline CDR1 reads KGHDR; CDR2 reads SFDVKD. The CDR3 has 14 amino acids. CDR3 sequence reads: CATSDLWANYGYTF. The DNA for the CDR3 is TGTGCCACCAGTGATTTGTGGGCTAACTATGGCTACACCTTC.

The CDR3 loop is CASSLVRGSNYGYTF. CDR3 DNA sequence: TGTGCCAGCAGCTTGGTTCGGGGGTCTAACTATGGCTACACCTTC. The chain joins TRBV5-4 to TRBJ1-2; possible D gene TRBD1, 5 bases. V gave up 0 bases and J gave up 0 bases, with 9 bases separating them. Germline CDR1 is SGHNT and CDR2 is YYREEE (reference sequence). The CDR3 runs 15 residues.

As to this clone: Other DNA sequences in the sample encode the same CDR3. The rearrangement links TRBV18 to TRBJ1-2; D gene uncertain. V lost 2 bases and J 4 bases, leaving 8 bases between the germline ends. The V gene's germline CDR1 is KGHSH and CDR2 LQKENI. The CDR3 consists of 13 residues. The chain's CDR3 is CASSPGGSYGYTF. The CDR3 nucleotides read TGTGCCAGCTCACCAGGAGGGAGCTATGGCTACACCTTC.

The V gene is TRBV3-1 (or the pseudogene TRBV3-2), the J gene TRBJ2-3; the D gene is possibly TRBD2 (6 bases). The CDR3 is 17 residues long. CDR1 is LGHDT and CDR2 is YNNKEL in the germline V gene (reference sequence). V lost 0 bases to trimming and J lost 2 bases, with 15 bases between them. In DNA, the CDR3 is TGTGCCAGCAGCCAAGATCGGGGGTCGGGTGTCACAGATACGCAGTATTTT. Translating gives CASSQDRGSGVTDTQYF.

The chain carries TRBV4-3 and TRBJ2-1; the D gene is possibly TRBD1 (6 bases). The CDR3 is made up of 15 amino acids. Trimming left V 8 bases short and J 7 bases short, with 21 bases between. Germline V lookup: CDR1 LGHNA, CDR2 YSLEER. CDR3 coding DNA: TGCGCCAGCGGGGGCTCAGGGGCGCTTGGTAATGAGCAGTTCTTC. Residues: CASGGSGALGNEQFF.

This chain connects TRBV3-1 (or the pseudogene TRBV3-2) to TRBJ1-4; 11 nucleotides match TRBD1. J was trimmed by 7 bases and V by 6 bases; bases with no gene match: 4. CDR3 length: 14 residues. Looked up from germline, CDR1 is LGHDT and CDR2 is YNNKEL (reference sequence). CDR3 nucleotide sequence: TGTGCCAGCAGTGAGGGACAGGGGGGTGAAAAACTGTTTTTT. This codes for CASSEGQGGEKLFF.

This chain links TRBV6-5 with TRBJ1-2; D uncertain. This CDR3 comprises 13 residues. From germline, CDR1 is MNHEY and CDR2 SVGAGI. Trimming stripped 0 bases from V and 8 bases from J, with 10 bases between. The CDR3 spells CASSYSGEKGYTF. For the CDR3, the DNA is TGTGCCAGCAGTTACTCAGGCGAGAAGGGCTACACCTTC.

The chain has TRBV2 and TRBJ2-7, with TRBD1 matching 9 bases. CDR1 and CDR2 from the germline V gene are SNHLY and FYNNEI. This CDR3 has 13 residues. Trimming took 6 bases from V and 5 from J; bases not matched to a gene: 5. The CDR3 coding sequence is TGTGCCAGCAGCCCACAGGGGGCAAACGAGCAGTACTTC. Translated, it gives CASSPQGANEQYF.

The genes are TRBV11-2 and TRBJ2-3, with 9 bases aligning to TRBD2. Trimming at V came to 1 base and at J to 3 bases, leaving 8 bases not matched to a gene. Germline V gene sequence: CDR1 SGHAT, CDR2 FQNNGV. The CDR3 spans 17 residues. CDR3 in amino acids: CASSLGWGGGATDTQYF. DNA of the CDR3: TGTGCCAGCAGCTTAGGATGGGGCGGGGGGGCAACAGATACGCAGTATTTT.

This rearrangement joins TRBV12-3 or TRBV12-4 to TRBJ2-7, with 11 bases lining up with TRBD1. There are 13 residues in the CDR3. Trimming at V came to 8 bases and at J to 4 bases, leaving 4 bases not matched to a gene. DNA for the CDR3: TGTGCCAGCGGCCGGGACAGGGGGTACGAGCAGTACTTC. Encoded protein: CASGRDRGYEQYF.

This sequence joins TRBV13 and TRBJ2-3; the match to TRBD2 covers 14 bases. Germline CDR1 reads PRHDT; CDR2 reads FYEKMQ (reference sequence). V lost 0 bases and J lost 1; bases outside the gene matches: 0. This CDR3 comprises 17 residues. The CDR3 loop is CASSLGGLAGGTDTQYF. The DNA of the CDR3 is TGTGCCAGCAGCTTAGGGGGACTAGCGGGGGGCACAGATACGCAGTATTTT. Drawing the rest from reference TRBV13 and TRBJ2-3, the complete variable domain is AAGVIQSPRHLIKEKRETATLKCYPIPRHDTVYWYQQGPGQDPQFLISFYEKMQSDKGSIPDRFSAQQFSDYHSELNMSSLELGDSALYFCASSLGGLAGGTDTQYFGPGTRLTVL.

The genes are TRBV4-2 and TRBJ2-2; TRBD2 matches at 13 bases. This CDR3 is built from 16 residues. Germline trimming cut 5 bases from V and 4 bases from J; bases unmatched to any gene: 4. CDR1 and CDR2 (germline): LGHNA, YNFKEQ. The CDR3 region is CASSGRTSGGTGELFF. The CDR3 DNA is TGTGCCAGCAGCGGGCGGACTAGCGGGGGCACCGGGGAGCTGTTTTTT.

This rearrangement joins TRBV6-2 or TRBV6-3 to TRBJ2-3, with 9 bases lining up with TRBD2. CDR1 MNHEY and CDR2 SVGEGT come from the germline V gene. V shed 3 bases and J 4 bases; nucleotides not matched to a gene: 8. The CDR3 sequence is 16 residues long. The CDR3 loop is CASSYQSGGPADTQYF. The CDR3 coding sequence is TGTGCCAGCAGTTATCAAAGCGGGGGGCCAGCAGATACGCAGTATTTT.

The chain carries TRBV2 and TRBJ1-2, with D possibly being TRBD1 (5 bases). Trimming pared 6 bases from V and 8 bases from J, leaving 16 bases between. This CDR3 has 13 residues. CDR1 and CDR2 (germline): SNHLY, FYNNEI. The CDR3 DNA reads as TGTGCCAGCAGCGCTCAGGGTATGGAAGGCTACACCTTC. Amino acids: CASSAQGMEGYTF.

This chain links TRBV4-3 with TRBJ2-3; TRBD1 is a possible D gene (8 bases). Trimming removed 0 bases from V and 4 bases from J, with 17 bases in between. The CDR3 totals 17 residues. Germline V gene sequence: CDR1 LGHNA, CDR2 YSLEER. CDR3 sequence: CASSQDLQGAGADTQYF. The CDR3 coding sequence is TGCGCCAGCAGCCAAGATTTGCAGGGGGCGGGAGCAGATACGCAGTATTTT.